Following are 25 T cell receptor beta chains from one sample sequenced in a study of OX40 agonist ivuxolimab in advanced cancers. Clones were read by immunoSEQ multiplex PCR, and TCRdb kept only the in-frame ones, dropping some. This table has about 120,000 clones, around 91% appearing once. The input for sequencing was CD4+ or CD8+ T cells sorted from blood, taken in a trial of the OX40 agonist ivuxolimab. Receptors originate from an adult with an advanced solid tumor such as melanoma, head and neck, liver or kidney cancer.

This chain joins TRBV7-6 and TRBJ2-5, with D perhaps TRBD2 (5 bases). The germline V gene has CDR1 SGHVS and CDR2 FNYEAQ. The CDR3 has 14 residues. V lost 6 bases and J lost 2, with 13 bases in between. The CDR3 loop is CASSRWSGQETQYF. CDR3 nucleotide sequence: TGTGCCAGCAGTAGGTGGTCGGGGCAAGAGACCCAGTACTTC.

CDR3 nucleotide sequence: TGTGCCAGCAAACAGGGGGCGCTGAGCACTGAAGCTTTCTTT. Protein product: CASKQGALSTEAFF. The rearrangement joins TRBV7-2 to TRBJ1-1; 9 bases match TRBD1. Looked up from germline, CDR1 is SGHTA and CDR2 is FQGNSA. The junction had 7 bases not matched to a gene; V was cut back by 7 bases and J by 4 bases. CDR3 size: 14 residues. The full variable domain, rest sourced from reference TRBV7-2 and TRBJ1-1, is GAGVSQSPSNKVTEKGKDVELRCDPISGHTALYWYRQSLGQGLEFLIYFQGNSAPDKSGLPSDRFSAERTGGSVSTLTIQRTQQEDSAVYLCASKQGALSTEAFFGQGTRLTVV.

The chain combines TRBV6-5 with TRBJ1-1; no clear D. The germline CDR1 and CDR2 sequences are MNHEY and SVGAGI. The CDR3 is 11 residues long. Between the trimmed V and J ends, which lost 4 bases and 7 bases, there was a span of 7 bases. CDR3 sequence: CASSLVVEAFF. In DNA form, the CDR3 reads TGTGCCAGCAGTTTGGTGGTTGAAGCTTTCTTT.

The chain couples TRBV30 to TRBJ2-2; D is uncertain. CDR3 length: 13 amino acids. Per the germline V gene, CDR1 is GTSNPN and CDR2 is SVGIG (reference sequence). V was shortened by 0 bases and J by 4 bases, with 6 bases between the two germline ends. CDR3 bases: TGTGCCTGGAGTGTTATGGTCACCGGGGAGCTGTTTTTT. This translates into CAWSVMVTGELFF.

The V and J genes are TRBV28 and TRBJ2-1, with 10 bases fitting TRBD2. Germline V gene data show CDR1 as MDHEN and CDR2 as SYDVKM. The V and J ends lost 4 bases and 7 bases, in that order; junction bases with no gene match: 7. This CDR3 region has 15 residues. The CDR3 loop reads CASSSVAGGLNEQFF. The CDR3 region has the DNA TGTGCCAGCAGTTCAGTAGCGGGGGGCCTAAATGAGCAGTTCTTC.

The J gene is TRBJ1-1, the V gene TRBV13; the D is unclear. Germline values: CDR1 PRHDT, CDR2 FYEKMQ (reference sequence). Trimming took off 2 bases at V and 0 bases at J, with 7 bases between the two ends. The CDR3 contains 14 residues. CDR3 in amino acids: CASSLRWLNTEAFF. CDR3 nucleotides: TGTGCCAGCAGCTTAAGGTGGCTGAACACTGAAGCTTTCTTT. Supplemented by reference TRBV13 and TRBJ1-1, the full variable domain reads AAGVIQSPRHLIKEKRETATLKCYPIPRHDTVYWYQQGPGQDPQFLISFYEKMQSDKGSIPDRFSAQQFSDYHSELNMSSLELGDSALYFCASSLRWLNTEAFFGQGTRLTVV.

The V and J genes are TRBV7-3 and TRBJ1-1; 8 bases are a match to TRBD1. The CDR3 extends over 15 amino acids. Germline lookup yields CDR1 SGHTA and CDR2 FQGTGA. Losses at the gene ends were 5 bases for V and 1 base for J; bases not matched to a gene: 6. The CDR3 DNA is TGTGCCAGCAGCGAACAGGGGGGAGCGAACACTGAAGCTTTCTTT. This gives the protein CASSEQGGANTEAFF. The whole variable domain, filled in from reference TRBV7-3 and TRBJ1-1, reads GAGVSQTPSNKVTEKGKYVELRCDPISGHTALYWYRQSLGQGPEFLIYFQGTGAADDSGLPNDRFFAVRPEGSVSTLKIQRTERGDSAVYLCASSEQGGANTEAFFGQGTRLTVV.

This clone was seen only once. This sequence joins TRBV6-5 and TRBJ2-7; D is perhaps TRBD1 (5 bases). Between the trimmed V and J ends, which lost 4 bases and 3 bases, there was a span of 16 bases. The CDR3 loop spans 15 amino acids. CDR1 and CDR2 from the germline V gene are MNHEY and SVGAGI. The CDR3 protein is CASSFDQGFDYEQYF. CDR3 in DNA: TGTGCCAGCAGTTTCGATCAGGGATTCGACTACGAGCAGTACTTC.

The chain is built from TRBV7-3 and TRBJ1-2; 7 bases are shared with TRBD1. Trimming took 5 bases from V and 7 from J; bases not matched to a gene: 16. Germline V gene lookup returns CDR1 SGHTA and CDR2 FQGTGA. There are 16 residues in the CDR3. The CDR3 bases are TGTGCCAGCAGCCCAGGGGGAGCAAATCAACTATCTGGCTACACCTTC. Translation: CASSPGGANQLSGYTF. Looking up the rest from reference TRBV7-3 and TRBJ1-2 gives the full variable domain: GAGVSQTPSNKVTEKGKYVELRCDPISGHTALYWYRQSLGQGPEFLIYFQGTGAADDSGLPNDRFFAVRPEGSVSTLKIQRTERGDSAVYLCASSPGGANQLSGYTFGSGTRLTVV.

V gene TRBV19 combines with J gene TRBJ1-5, with D possibly matching TRBD1 (6 bases). Germline V gene data show CDR1 as LNHDA and CDR2 as SQIVND (reference sequence). The CDR3 runs 16 residues. Trimming took 8 bases from V and 1 from J, leaving 18 bases between them. CDR3 sequence (DNA): TGTGCCAGTTTCCACAGGGAAGTTGGGAGCAATCAGCCCCAGCATTTT. The encoded protein is CASFHREVGSNQPQHF.

V gene TRBV30 combines with J gene TRBJ2-5, with 9 bases lining up with TRBD1. Germline CDR1 and CDR2: GTSNPN and SVGIG (reference sequence). CDR3 length: 15 residues. J gave up 4 bases and V 2 bases, and 8 bases lay outside the gene matches. CDR3: CAWSSTGGNTETQYF. DNA for the CDR3: TGTGCCTGGAGTTCTACAGGGGGCAATACAGAGACCCAGTACTTC.

The sample holds a few counts of this clone. The CDR3 nucleotides are TGTGCCAGCAGTGAAGGACAGGGTAGTTCCTATGGCTACACCTTC. Encoded protein: CASSEGQGSSYGYTF. This chain links TRBV2 with TRBJ1-2; 7 bases agree with TRBD1. The CDR3 covers 15 residues. From germline, CDR1 is SNHLY and CDR2 FYNNEI. The V gene end was trimmed by 1 base and the J gene end by 4 bases; junction bases not matched to a gene: 6.

The V call is TRBV2, the J call TRBJ1-2; TRBD1 might be the D (6 bases). V was clipped by 7 bases and J by 10 bases, with 16 bases between them. Germline loops: CDR1 SNHLY, CDR2 FYNNEI. The CDR3 consists of 12 residues. CDR3 region: CASMGATPYYTF. CDR3 bases: TGTGCCAGCATGGGGGCAACACCTTACTACACCTTC.

The rearrangement links TRBV28 to TRBJ1-1; 8 bases fit TRBD1. Germline V gene lookup returns CDR1 MDHEN and CDR2 SYDVKM. V gave up 2 bases and J gave up 5 bases; unmatched junction bases: 10. This CDR3 contains 16 residues. The CDR3 here is CASSLPLTGVRTEAFF. The CDR3 bases are TGTGCCAGCAGTTTACCTCTGACAGGGGTTCGAACTGAAGCTTTCTTT.

This chain uses TRBV19 with TRBJ1-5; 9 bases map to TRBD1. The V and J ends lost 2 bases and 4 bases, in that order; junction bases with no gene match: 3. The CDR3 has 15 residues. Looked up from germline, CDR1 is LNHDA and CDR2 is SQIVND (reference sequence). CDR3 DNA sequence: TGTGCCAGTAGTATACAAGGACAGGGGAATCAGCCCCAGCATTTT. It codes for CASSIQGQGNQPQHF.

This clone appeared once. V is TRBV18 and J is TRBJ1-4; D is unclear. V dropped 0 bases and J dropped 2 bases, with 1 base sitting between them. The CDR3 totals 13 residues. Germline assignment: CDR1 KGHSH and CDR2 LQKENI. The CDR3 spells CASSPPTNEKLFF. CDR3 bases: TGTGCCAGCTCACCACCGACTAATGAAAAACTGTTTTTT.

The V call is TRBV18, the J call TRBJ2-7; D is undetermined. Germline V CDR1 and CDR2: KGHSH, LQKENI. The CDR3 has 14 amino acids. The V end was cut by 3 bases, the J end by 7 bases, with 16 bases between. Written as DNA, the CDR3 is TGTGCCAGCTCACCTTTGACTCGTCCGAATGAGCAGTACTTC. It encodes CASSPLTRPNEQYF.

The chain couples TRBV5-6 to TRBJ1-2, with 9 bases fitting TRBD1. The ends lost 0 bases at V and 4 bases at J; junction bases unmatched: 1. The CDR3 sequence is 14 residues long. Germline-derived CDR1 and CDR2 are SGHDT and YYEEEE. The CDR3 nucleotides read TGTGCCAGCAGCTTGGGGGACAGGGTCTATGGCTACACCTTC. Its protein is CASSLGDRVYGYTF.

V gene TRBV30 combines with J gene TRBJ1-6; TRBD1 might be the D (6 bases). V was shortened by 0 bases and J by 10 bases, with 13 bases between the two germline ends. Germline loops: CDR1 GTSNPN, CDR2 SVGIG (reference sequence). The CDR3 is 14 residues long. The CDR3 DNA reads TGTGCCTGGAGTGTACAGGGCGGCGAATCACCCCTCCACTTT. This sequence encodes CAWSVQGGESPLHF.

The chain links TRBV2 to TRBJ2-6; D possibly corresponds to TRBD1 (5 bases). The length of the CDR3 is 16 residues. Germline values: CDR1 SNHLY, CDR2 FYNNEI. Trimming removed 6 bases from V and 4 bases from J, with 16 bases in between. This CDR3 reads CASSPPDSLGANVLTF. The CDR3 DNA reads TGTGCCAGCAGCCCCCCCGACAGCCTAGGGGCCAACGTCCTGACTTTC.

This clone was detected only once. The chain employs TRBV6-6 and TRBJ2-4; D ambiguous. CDR3 length equals 15 residues. V dropped 7 bases and J dropped 0 bases, with 13 bases sitting between them. Germline CDR1 is MNHNY and CDR2 is SVGAGI (reference sequence). The CDR3 sequence is CASTRGGLAKNIQYF. As DNA, the CDR3 is TGTGCCAGCACCCGAGGTGGGCTAGCCAAAAACATTCAGTACTTC.

This chain connects TRBV7-6 to TRBJ1-6, with a tentative D call TRBD1 (6 bases). In germline, CDR1 is SGHVS, CDR2 FNYEAQ. This CDR3 contains 15 residues. V was trimmed by 1 base and J by 11 bases, leaving 15 bases between them. DNA of the CDR3: TGTGCCAGCAGCTTAGGGGAGGGGGGGCGGGCACCCCTCCACTTT. It codes for CASSLGEGGRAPLHF. The complete variable domain, with remaining parts taken from reference TRBV7-6 and TRBJ1-6, reads GAGVSQSPRYKVTKRGQDVALRCDPISGHVSLYWYRQALGQGPEFLTYFNYEAQQDKSGLPNDRFSAERPEGSISTLTIQRTEQRDSAMYRCASSLGEGGRAPLHFGNGTRLTVT.

For the CDR3, the DNA is TGTGCCAGCCGACAGGGGGAACTTAGCAATCAGCCCCAGCATTTT. As protein: CASRQGELSNQPQHF. The chain joins TRBV19 to TRBJ1-5, with TRBD1 matching 9 bases. Germline CDR1 is LNHDA and CDR2 is SQIVND (reference sequence). This CDR3 has 15 amino acids. The ends lost 9 bases at V and 0 bases at J; junction bases unmatched: 6.

The CDR3 region has the DNA TGTGCCAGCAGTTATACCGGCTCTGGAAACACCATATATTTT. Protein: CASSYTGSGNTIYF. This sequence joins TRBV7-2 and TRBJ1-3, with D uncertain. CDR1 and CDR2 (germline): SGHTA, FQGNSA. The V end lost 6 bases, the J end lost 0 bases, and 9 bases lay between the germline ends. The CDR3 sequence is 14 residues long.

On this clone: Other DNA sequences from this sample encode an identical CDR3 as well. This sequence joins TRBV30 and TRBJ1-5; weak D call: TRBD1 (5 bases). The CDR3 covers 13 residues. Between the trimmed V and J ends, which lost 1 base and 4 bases, there was a span of 8 bases. Germline V CDR1 and CDR2: GTSNPN, SVGIG (reference sequence). In DNA, the CDR3 is TGTGCCTGGAGTGGCGGGGGGAATCAGCCCCAGCATTTT. It specifies CAWSGGGNQPQHF.